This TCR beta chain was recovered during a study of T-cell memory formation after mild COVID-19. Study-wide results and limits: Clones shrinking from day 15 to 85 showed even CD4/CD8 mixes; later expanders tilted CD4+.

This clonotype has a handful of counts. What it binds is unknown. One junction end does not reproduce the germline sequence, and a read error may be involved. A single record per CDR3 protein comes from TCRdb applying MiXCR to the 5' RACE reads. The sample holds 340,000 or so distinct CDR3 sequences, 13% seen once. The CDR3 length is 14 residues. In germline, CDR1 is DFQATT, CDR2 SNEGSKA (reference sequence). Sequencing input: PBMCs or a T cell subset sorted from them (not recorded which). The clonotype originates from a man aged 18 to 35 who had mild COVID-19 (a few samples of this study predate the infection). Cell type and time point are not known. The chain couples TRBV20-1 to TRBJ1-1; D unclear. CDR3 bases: TGCAGTGCTGAGGACCCCTCGGCGAACGCTGAAGCTTTCTTT. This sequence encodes CSAEDPSANAEAFF.